The text below deals with one TCR beta chain. This CDR3 has 15 amino acids. V dropped 4 bases and J dropped 4 bases, with 14 bases sitting between them. Germline V CDR1 and CDR2: SGHNT, YENEEA. The data belong to a study of T cells in localized non-small cell lung cancer. Data came from immunoSEQ multiplex PCR; TCRdb stores just in-frame clones and leaves some out. The data contain 26,000 or so clones, 70% to 90% of them singletons. The sequence was obtained from a woman between 18 and 55 years old with stage I lung adenocarcinoma. The sequencing here drew on peripheral blood, taken before any cancer treatment. The gene calls are TRBV11-3 and TRBJ1-3; D is unclear. The CDR3 DNA reads as TGTGCCAGCAGCTCTGGGGTCGCGTCCGGAAACACCATATATTTT. This encodes CASSSGVASGNTIYF.